This T cell receptor (beta chain) was recorded in a study of blood T cell repertoires in COVID-19. Original processing notes: Using reference gene primer amplification, nucleated cell counts were estimated. Some clones are missing from TCRdb's copy, which holds only in-frame ones; the method was immunoSEQ multiplex PCR. The V and J calls and clone size come from that table; D and trimming were worked out from the DNA. The sample shows hundreds of thousands of clones, 87% of them seen only once. Study members were between roughly 18 and 100 years old and lived in 24 US regions. Grouping used clinical history reported by participants in a survey and questionnaire. CDR3 length: 13 amino acids. Trimming took off 5 bases at V and 4 bases at J, with 10 bases between the two ends. In germline, CDR1 is MNHEY, CDR2 SVGEGT.

The chain links TRBV6-2 or TRBV6-3 to TRBJ2-3; possible D gene TRBD2, 5 bases. The TCR was taken from a woman aged 18 to 35 who had recovered from COVID-19. What was sequenced was PBMCs or T cells enriched from blood (not recorded which). This chain's CDR3 is CASSGSSPDTQYF. The CDR3 DNA is TGTGCCAGCAGTGGATCTAGCCCAGATACGCAGTATTTT.